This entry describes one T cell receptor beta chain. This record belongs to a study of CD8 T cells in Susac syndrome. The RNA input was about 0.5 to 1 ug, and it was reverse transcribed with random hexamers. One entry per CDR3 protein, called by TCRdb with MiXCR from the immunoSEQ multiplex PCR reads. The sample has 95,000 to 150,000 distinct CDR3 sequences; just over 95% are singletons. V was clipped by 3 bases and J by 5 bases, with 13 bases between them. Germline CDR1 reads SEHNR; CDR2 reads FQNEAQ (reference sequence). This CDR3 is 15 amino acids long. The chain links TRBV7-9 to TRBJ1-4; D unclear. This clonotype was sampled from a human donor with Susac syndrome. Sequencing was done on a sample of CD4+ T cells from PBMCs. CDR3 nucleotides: TGTGCCAGCAGCTTGACGCCAGGACTAAATGAAAAACTGTTTTTT. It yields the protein CASSLTPGLNEKLFF.